These 8 T cell receptor beta chains came from one sample sequenced in a study of metastatic and nonmetastatic thyroid tumors. Through MiXCR, TCRdb re-clonotyped the PCR reads. The sample lists around 22,000 clones, around 20% occurring once. The entire patient cohort was treatment-naive prior to thyroid surgery. Sequencing was performed on blood. The receptors were gathered from a female donor with papillary thyroid cancer or a benign thyroid nodule (not recorded which). Some clones in this sample may be carry-over from other donors' samples.

The count of this clone is one. The rearrangement uses TRBV11-2 and TRBJ1-2; TRBD1 agrees at 8 bases. With V trimmed by 4 bases and J by 3 bases, 7 bases remained unmatched. The CDR3 sequence is 15 residues long. The V gene's germline CDR1 is SGHAT and CDR2 FQNNGV. The CDR3 here is CASSSADRGHYGYTF. The CDR3 nucleotides are TGTGCCAGCAGCTCAGCAGACAGGGGCCACTATGGCTACACCTTC.

By sample share, this clone is medium-sized (0.01 to 0.1%). The CDR3 DNA reads TGTGCCAGCAGTGAAAGGGACGGAGACTCCTACGAGCAGTACTTC. Its protein is CASSERDGDSYEQYF. The chain recombines TRBV6-1 with TRBJ2-7; D assignment may be TRBD1 or TRBD2 (5 bases each). CDR1 is MNHNS and CDR2 is SASEGT in the germline V gene. Trimming shortened V by 2 bases and J by 0 bases, and 11 bases separated the two germline ends. The CDR3 spans 15 residues.

This chain uses TRBV12-3 or TRBV12-4 with TRBJ2-1; no reliable D call. Trimming pared 10 bases from V and 9 bases from J, leaving 13 bases between. There are 11 residues in the CDR3. The CDR3 DNA sequence: TGTGCCACCTCCTGGTGCGCTGAGCAGTTCTTC. Translation gives CATSWCAEQFF.

This clone was seen repeatedly, ten times or more. Distinct nucleotide sequences in the sample also encode this CDR3. The rearrangement joins TRBV12-5 to TRBJ2-3; D remains unclear. The CDR3 length is 12 residues. V was trimmed by 2 bases and J by 1 base, leaving 1 base between them. Germline-derived CDR1 and CDR2 are LGHNT and FRNRAP. The CDR3 DNA reads as TGTGCTAGTGGTTTGCGCACAGATACGCAGTATTTT. Translating gives CASGLRTDTQYF.

As regards this clone: A clone one base away is much larger, so this may be a read error. The chain couples TRBV5-6 to TRBJ1-3, with D hard to call. CDR3 length: 14 residues. Germline CDR1 and CDR2: SGHDT and YYEEEE. With 5 bases removed from V and 6 bases from J, the gap between germline ends came to 15 bases. The CDR3 spells CASSTIGAVNTIYF. CDR3 bases: TGTGCCAGCAGTACCATTGGAGCTGTAAACACCATATATTTT.

This clone was observed a few times. The V call is TRBV27, the J call TRBJ1-3; 9 bases match TRBD1. V shed 7 bases, J shed 1 base, and the junction held 11 bases outside the gene matches. This CDR3 has 17 residues. Germline loops: CDR1 MNHEY, CDR2 SMNVEV (reference sequence). As DNA, the CDR3 is TGTGCCAGCATGGGTTACGACAGGGGGTTTTCTGGAAACACCATATATTTT. Amino acids: CASMGYDRGFSGNTIYF.

Of note for this clone: This could be a read error, since a much larger clone is one nucleotide away. This chain uses TRBV5-4 with TRBJ1-6, with 8 positions matching TRBD1. The CDR3 consists of 16 residues. Germline loops: CDR1 SGHNT, CDR2 YYREEE (reference sequence). The CDR3 loop is CASILPGQGDNSPLHF. CDR3 nucleotides: TGTGCCAGCATCTTGCCAGGACAGGGTGATAATTCACCCCTCCACTTT. Looking up the rest from reference TRBV5-4 and TRBJ1-6 gives the full variable domain: ETGVTQSPTHLIKTRGQQVTLRCSSQSGHNTVSWYQQALGQGPQFIFQYYREEENGRGNFPPRFSGLQFPNYSSELNVNALELDDSALYLCASILPGQGDNSPLHFGNGTRLTVT.

The V gene is TRBV27, the J gene TRBJ1-6; unclear D gene. From germline, CDR1 is MNHEY and CDR2 SMNVEV (reference sequence). This CDR3 is 12 amino acids long. The ends were cut back, 5 bases at V and 9 bases at J, with 8 bases in the middle. CDR3 nucleotides: TGTGCCAGCAGTCCCCTATCTTCACCCCTCCACTTT. Its protein product is CASSPLSSPLHF.